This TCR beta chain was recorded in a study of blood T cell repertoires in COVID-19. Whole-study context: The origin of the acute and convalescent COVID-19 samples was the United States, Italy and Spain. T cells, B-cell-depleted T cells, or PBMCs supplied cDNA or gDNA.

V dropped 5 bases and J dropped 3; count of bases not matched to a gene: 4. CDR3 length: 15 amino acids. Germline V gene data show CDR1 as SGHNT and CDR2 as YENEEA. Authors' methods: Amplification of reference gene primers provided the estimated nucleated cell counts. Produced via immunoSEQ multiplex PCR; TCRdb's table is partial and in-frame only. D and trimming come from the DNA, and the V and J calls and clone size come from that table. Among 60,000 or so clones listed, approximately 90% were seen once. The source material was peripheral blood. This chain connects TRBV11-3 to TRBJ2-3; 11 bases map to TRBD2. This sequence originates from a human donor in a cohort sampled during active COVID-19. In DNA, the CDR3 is TGTGCCAGCAGCCGACTAGCGGGAAAAACAGATACGCAGTATTTT. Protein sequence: CASSRLAGKTDTQYF.